The present T cell receptor (beta chain) was sequenced within a study of blood T cell repertoires in COVID-19. Study context: T cells, B-cell-depleted T cells, or PBMCs supplied cDNA or gDNA.

Only in-frame clones appear in the TCRdb table, and some are missing; sequencing was by immunoSEQ multiplex PCR. The sample records 250,000 or so clones, roughly 89% being singletons. Across 24 US areas, participants ranged in age from roughly 18 to 95 years. The CDR3 totals 17 residues. Germline trimming cut 1 base from V and 2 bases from J; bases unmatched to any gene: 3. Per germline, CDR1 LGHNA and CDR2 YNFKEQ. This sequence joins TRBV4-2 and TRBJ2-3; 13 bases are a match to TRBD2. This receptor was identified in a man aged 35 to 55 who had recovered from COVID-19. The source material was PBMCs or T cells enriched from blood (not recorded which). As DNA, the CDR3 is TGTGCCAGCAGCCAAGCCGGGACTAGCGGGAACACAGATACGCAGTATTTT. This gives the protein CASSQAGTSGNTDTQYF.